This T cell receptor (beta chain) derives from a study of T cell responses to AZD1222 COVID-19 vaccine. Generated by immunoSEQ multiplex PCR, the TCRdb table keeps only in-frame clones and is missing some. The sample has around 200,000 clones, approximately 94% seen once. This CDR3 comprises 16 residues. The germline V gene has CDR1 MNHNY and CDR2 SVGAGI (reference sequence). V shed 4 bases and J 4 bases; nucleotides not matched to a gene: 8. Study results and limitations: Nearly half of spike-specific TCRs reportedly target variant regions that are unmutated in the B.1.351 and B.1.1.7 variants.

This clone came up once. The antigen remains undetermined. The sample in question was peripheral blood, obtained 28 days after the second AZD1222 dose. This sequence originates from an adult who received the AZD1222 COVID-19 vaccine. The chain employs TRBV6-6 and TRBJ1-1; 11 bases fit TRBD1. The CDR3 coding sequence is TGTGCCAGCAGTTGGCTCCCCGGGACAGGGGGCACTGAAGCTTTCTTT. As protein: CASSWLPGTGGTEAFF.